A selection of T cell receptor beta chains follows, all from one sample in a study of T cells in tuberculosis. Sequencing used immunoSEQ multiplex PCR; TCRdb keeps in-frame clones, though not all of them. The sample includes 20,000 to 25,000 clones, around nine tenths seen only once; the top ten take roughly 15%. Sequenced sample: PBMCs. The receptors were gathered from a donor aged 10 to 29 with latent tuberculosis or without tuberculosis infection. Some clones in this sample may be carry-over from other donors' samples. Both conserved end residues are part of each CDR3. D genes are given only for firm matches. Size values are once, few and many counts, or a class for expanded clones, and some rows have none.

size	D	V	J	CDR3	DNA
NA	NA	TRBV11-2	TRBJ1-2	CASSSVKSRGGGYTF	TGTGCCAGCAGCTCCGTAAAGTCAAGGGGAGGTGGCTACACCTTC
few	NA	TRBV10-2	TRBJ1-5	CASSDGGNQPQHF	TGCGCCAGCAGTGATGGGGGGAATCAGCCCCAGCATTTT
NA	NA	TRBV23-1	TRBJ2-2	CASNGRGYTGELFF	TGCGCCAGCAATGGCAGGGGATACACCGGGGAGCTGTTTTTT
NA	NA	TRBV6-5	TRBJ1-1	CASSYSIAPTTEAFF	TGTGCCAGCAGTTACTCGATAGCCCCGACCACTGAAGCTTTCTTT
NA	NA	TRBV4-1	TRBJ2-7	CASSHTWANKKVDYEQYF	TGCGCCAGCAGCCACACCTGGGCCAACAAGAAGGTCGATTACGAGCAGTACTTC
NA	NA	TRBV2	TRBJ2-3	CASKRTYLLETDTQYF	TGTGCCAGCAAGCGAACCTACTTGCTGGAGACAGATACGCAGTATTTT
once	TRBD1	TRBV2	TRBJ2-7	CASGRAPQGAAWEQYF	TGTGCCAGCGGACGCGCTCCACAGGGGGCCGCCTGGGAGCAGTACTTC
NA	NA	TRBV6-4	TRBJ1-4	CASSDGGTNEKLFF	TGTGCCAGCAGTGACGGAGGAACTAATGAAAAACTGTTTTTT
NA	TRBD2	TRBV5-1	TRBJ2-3	CASSPPGLAGVSDTQYF	TGCGCCAGCAGCCCTCCGGGACTAGCGGGAGTCTCAGATACGCAGTATTTT
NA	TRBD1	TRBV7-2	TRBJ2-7	CASSLATGDEQYF	TGTGCCAGCAGCTTAGCGACAGGGGACGAGCAGTACTTC
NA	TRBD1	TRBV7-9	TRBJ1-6	CASSGTGGYNSPLHF	TGTGCCAGCAGCGGGACAGGGGGCTATAATTCACCCCTCCACTTT
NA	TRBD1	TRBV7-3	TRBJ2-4	CASSLGWGQKNIQYF	TGTGCCAGCAGCTTAGGATGGGGACAGAAAAACATTCAGTACTTC
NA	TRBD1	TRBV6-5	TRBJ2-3	CASSGTGGRDTQYF	TGTGCCAGCAGTGGGACAGGGGGGAGAGATACGCAGTATTTT
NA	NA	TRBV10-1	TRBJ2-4	CASSELPGHLAKNIQYF	TGCGCCAGCAGTGAGTTACCAGGGCACCTAGCCAAAAACATTCAGTACTTC
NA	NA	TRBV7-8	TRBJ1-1	CALTKVGQRNTEAFF	TGTGCCCTCACCAAGGTTGGACAGAGGAACACTGAAGCTTTCTTT
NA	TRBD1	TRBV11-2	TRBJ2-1	CASSLAPGQNYNEQFF	TGTGCCAGCAGCTTAGCGCCGGGACAGAATTACAATGAGCAGTTCTTC
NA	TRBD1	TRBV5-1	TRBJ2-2	CASSLVQGVAGELFF	TGCGCCAGCAGCTTGGTGCAGGGGGTCGCCGGGGAGCTGTTTTTT
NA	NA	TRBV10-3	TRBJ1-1	CATGNTEAFF	TGTGCCACCGGGAACACTGAAGCTTTCTTT
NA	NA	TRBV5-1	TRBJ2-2	CASSLKAGNTGELFF	TGCGCCAGCAGCCTGAAGGCAGGGAACACCGGGGAGCTGTTTTTT
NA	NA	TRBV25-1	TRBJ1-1	CASRTGTLNTEAFF	TGTGCCAGCAGAACCGGGACACTGAACACTGAAGCTTTCTTT
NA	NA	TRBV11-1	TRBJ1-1	CASSLASSGNTEAFF	TGTGCCAGCAGCTTAGCGAGTTCTGGGAACACTGAAGCTTTCTTT
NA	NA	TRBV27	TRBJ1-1	CASSEAQGLVVFF	TGTGCCAGCAGTGAGGCGCAGGGCCTGGTTGTTTTCTTT
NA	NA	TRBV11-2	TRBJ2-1	CASSFDGSYNEQFF	TGTGCCAGCAGCTTCGACGGGAGTTACAATGAGCAGTTCTTC
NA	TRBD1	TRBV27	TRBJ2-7	CASSLGTGYNEQYF	TGTGCCAGCAGTTTGGGGACAGGGTACAACGAGCAGTACTTC